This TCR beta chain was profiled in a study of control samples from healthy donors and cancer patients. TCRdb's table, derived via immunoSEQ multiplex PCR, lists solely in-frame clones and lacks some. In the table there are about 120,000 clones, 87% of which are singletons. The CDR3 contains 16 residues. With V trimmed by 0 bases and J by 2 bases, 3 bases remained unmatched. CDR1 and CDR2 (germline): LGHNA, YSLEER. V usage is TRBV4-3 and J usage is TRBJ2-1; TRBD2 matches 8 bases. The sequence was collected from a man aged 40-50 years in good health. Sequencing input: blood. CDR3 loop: CASSQETGGAYNEQFF. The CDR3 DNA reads TGCGCCAGCAGCCAAGAAACCGGGGGGGCCTACAATGAGCAGTTCTTC.